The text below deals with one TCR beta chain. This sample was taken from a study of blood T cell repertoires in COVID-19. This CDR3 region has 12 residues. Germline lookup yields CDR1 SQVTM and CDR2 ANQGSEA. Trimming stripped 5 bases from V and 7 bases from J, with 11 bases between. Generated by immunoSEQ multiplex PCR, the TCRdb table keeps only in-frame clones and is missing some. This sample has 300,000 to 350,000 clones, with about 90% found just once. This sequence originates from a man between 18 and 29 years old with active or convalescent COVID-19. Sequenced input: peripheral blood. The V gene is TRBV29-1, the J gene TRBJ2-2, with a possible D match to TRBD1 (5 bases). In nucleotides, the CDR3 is TGCAGCGTTTCCCTTACAGGCGGGGAGCTGTTTTTT. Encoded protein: CSVSLTGGELFF.